This record concerns one TCR beta chain sequence. These data originate in a study of blood T cell repertoires in COVID-19. Looking at the study overall: Sites in the United States, Italy and Spain provided acute and convalescent COVID-19 samples. PBMCs, B-cell-depleted T cells, or T cells were the source of the cDNA or gDNA that made up the material.

This CDR3 has 12 amino acids. V was shortened by 6 bases and J by 3 bases, with 7 bases between the two germline ends. Methods used by the authors: Researchers report that nucleated cell counts were estimated from reference gene primer amplification. Assay used: immunoSEQ multiplex PCR; TCRdb lists only in-frame clones, some missing. V and J calls and clone size come straight from that table; D and trimming were deduced from the DNA. Of 98,000 or so clones detected, approximately 70% appear once; the ten largest clones hold less than 2%. The rearrangement joins TRBV12-3 or TRBV12-4 to TRBJ2-3; D is possibly TRBD2 (5 bases). This clonotype was obtained from a woman aged 40-49 years with acute or convalescent COVID-19. Sample: peripheral blood. This CDR3 reads CASRRGTDTQYF. Here the CDR3 DNA reads TGTGCCAGCAGGCGCGGGACAGATACGCAGTATTTT.